The next 10 T cell receptor beta chains were all read from a single sample in a study of cytotoxic CD8 clonotypes in ibrutinib-treated CLL. Some clones are missing from TCRdb's copy, which holds only in-frame ones; the method was immunoSEQ multiplex PCR. The data hold tens of thousands of clones, with 60% to 85% observed a single time. The specimen was PBMCs, collected after 36 months of ibrutinib treatment. These receptors were obtained from a human donor with chronic lymphocytic leukemia.

The rearrangement uses TRBV5-1 and TRBJ1-5; D not resolved. Germline CDR1 is SGHRS and CDR2 is YFSETQ. V was pared by 4 bases and J by 1 base, with 6 bases between. This CDR3 is built from 13 residues. The CDR3 DNA follows: TGCGCCAGCAGCATAGAGAGCAATCAGCCCCAGCATTTT. It translates to CASSIESNQPQHF.

The chain uses TRBV19 and TRBJ1-1; 12 nucleotides line up with TRBD1. Germline V gene lookup returns CDR1 LNHDA and CDR2 SQIVND (reference sequence). The CDR3 is 13 residues long. J lost 11 bases, V lost 8 bases, and 9 bases had no gene match. The CDR3, as DNA: TGTGCCAGTTTAACTGGGACAGGGGGCTTTGCTTTCTTT. Translation: CASLTGTGGFAFF.

This chain uses TRBV4-2 with TRBJ1-2; TRBD1 matches 7 bases. CDR1 and CDR2 from the germline V gene are LGHNA and YNFKEQ. J was trimmed by 4 bases and V by 4 bases; bases with no gene match: 9. The CDR3 covers 15 residues. CDR3 coding DNA: TGTGCCAGCAGCCCAAACAGGGGTAGCGGCTATGGCTACACCTTC. Its protein is CASSPNRGSGYGYTF.

The chain recombines TRBV30 with TRBJ2-1, with 14 bases matching TRBD2. CDR1 is GTSNPN, CDR2 SVGIG, per germline (reference sequence). The CDR3 is made up of 15 amino acids. J was trimmed by 3 bases and V by 7 bases; bases with no gene match: 5. The CDR3 DNA reads TGTGCCTACCACGGGACTAGCGGGGGCTACAATGAGCAGTTCTTC. Residues: CAYHGTSGGYNEQFF.

The gene calls are TRBV11-2 and TRBJ2-1, with TRBD2 matching over 12 bases. The CDR3 is made up of 18 amino acids. CDR1 is SGHAT, CDR2 FQNNGV, per germline. After removal of 5 bases from V and 4 bases from J, the junction contained 12 bases not matched to a gene. The CDR3 reads CASSAKAMTSGGYNEQFF. CDR3 DNA sequence: TGTGCCAGCAGCGCTAAGGCCATGACTAGCGGGGGATACAATGAGCAGTTCTTC.

J is TRBJ1-3 and V is TRBV9, with 8 bases that match TRBD1. CDR1 is SGDLS, CDR2 YYNGEE, per germline. This CDR3 spans 16 amino acids. V lost 7 bases, J lost 1 base, and 10 bases stayed unmatched. CDR3 region: CASSGQGFVSGNTIYF. CDR3 bases: TGTGCCAGCTCAGGACAGGGTTTTGTATCTGGAAACACCATATATTTT.

The DNA for the CDR3 is TGCGCCAGCAGCCAAGATAGTAGGGAGGGCGGCGAGCAGTACTTC. Translated, it gives CASSQDSREGGEQYF. The rearrangement links TRBV4-3 to TRBJ2-7, with 7 bases aligning to TRBD2. Germline V gene data show CDR1 as LGHNA and CDR2 as YSLEER. The CDR3 loop spans 15 amino acids. V trimming: 0 bases; J trimming: 6 bases; junction bases outside the gene matches: 8.

The chain employs TRBV6-5 and TRBJ1-5; D may be TRBD1 (6 bases). CDR1 MNHEY and CDR2 SVGAGI come from the germline V gene. This CDR3 region has 14 residues. V lost 6 bases and J lost 6, with 15 bases in between. The CDR3 sequence is CASRYVQGSQPQHF. The CDR3 DNA follows: TGTGCCAGCAGATACGTCCAGGGGTCTCAGCCCCAGCATTTT.

The chain is built from TRBV5-4 and TRBJ2-2; no definite D call. CDR1 SGHNT and CDR2 YYREEE come from the germline V gene (reference sequence). This CDR3 region has 15 residues. Trimming pared 2 bases from V and 0 bases from J, leaving 8 bases between. DNA for the CDR3: TGTGCCAGCAGCTTCCAAAGTTCGAACACCGGGGAGCTGTTTTTT. As protein: CASSFQSSNTGELFF.

The chain links TRBV7-9 to TRBJ2-1, with unresolved D. The CDR3 sequence is 14 residues long. The V and J ends lost 6 bases and 4 bases respectively, with 13 bases between them. Germline V gene data show CDR1 as SEHNR and CDR2 as FQNEAQ (reference sequence). The chain's CDR3 is CASRKQSFYNEQFF. CDR3 in DNA: TGTGCCAGCAGGAAACAGTCTTTTTACAATGAGCAGTTCTTC.